This TCR beta chain was identified during a study of shared clonotypes between healthy human individuals. This clone came up a few times. Sequenced by immunoSEQ multiplex PCR; TCRdb stores in-frame clones only, minus some. Counted here are some 96,000 clones, approximately 44% occurring once; the ten biggest clones make up around 15%. This receptor was identified in a woman aged 40 to 50 in good health. Some clones in this sample may be carry-over from other donors' samples. Sequenced: PBMCs.

CDR3 nucleotide sequence: TGTGCCTGGAGTCTTAGCGGGAGCGGAAACATTCAGTACTTC. Protein: CAWSLSGSGNIQYF. The V and J genes are TRBV30 and TRBJ2-4; 9 nucleotides match TRBD2. Germline V gene data show CDR1 as GTSNPN and CDR2 as SVGIG (reference sequence). Unmatched junction bases numbered 5, after V lost 2 bases and J lost 6 bases. This CDR3 is built from 14 residues.